Detailed here is one TCR beta chain. CDR3 length: 12 residues. Trimming removed 6 bases at V and 4 bases at J, with 9 bases between. Germline CDR1 reads SNHLY; CDR2 reads FYNNEI. This entry comes from a study of blood T cell repertoires in COVID-19. Study-wide context: T cells, B-cell-depleted T cells, or PBMCs supplied cDNA or gDNA.

Sequenced by immunoSEQ multiplex PCR; TCRdb stores in-frame clones only, minus some. The table records roughly 300,000 clones, over 75% of them present only once. Clinical history reported by participants formed the basis on which cohorts were assigned. Recovery meant two consecutive negative NP/OP PCR tests, professional clearance, or resolved symptoms. The V gene is TRBV2, the J gene TRBJ1-2; D is possibly TRBD1 (5 bases). The sequence was collected from a woman aged 25 to 45 who had recovered from COVID-19. The sequenced material came from PBMCs or T cells enriched from blood (not recorded which). This CDR3 reads CASRTTGYGYTF. CDR3 DNA: TGTGCCAGCAGAACAACAGGCTATGGCTACACCTTC.